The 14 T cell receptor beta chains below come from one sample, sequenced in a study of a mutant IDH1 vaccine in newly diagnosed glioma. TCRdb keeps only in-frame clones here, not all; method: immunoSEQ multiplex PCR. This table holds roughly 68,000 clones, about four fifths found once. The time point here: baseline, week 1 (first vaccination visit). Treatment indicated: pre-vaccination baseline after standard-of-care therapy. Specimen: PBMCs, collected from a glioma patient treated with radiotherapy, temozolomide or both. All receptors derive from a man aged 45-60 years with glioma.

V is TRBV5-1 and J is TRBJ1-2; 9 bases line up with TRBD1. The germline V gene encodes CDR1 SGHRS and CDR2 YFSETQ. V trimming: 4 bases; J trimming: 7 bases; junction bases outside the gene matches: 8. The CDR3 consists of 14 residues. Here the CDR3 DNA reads TGCGCCAGCAGCCCCGGGACAGGGTACGGTGGCTACACCTTC. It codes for CASSPGTGYGGYTF.

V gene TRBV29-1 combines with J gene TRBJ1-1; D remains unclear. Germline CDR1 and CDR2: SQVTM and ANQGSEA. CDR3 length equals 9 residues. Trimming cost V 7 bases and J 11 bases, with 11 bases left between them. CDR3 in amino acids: CSDDTGAFF. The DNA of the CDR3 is TGCAGCGACGACACGGGGGCTTTCTTT.

CDR3 protein: CASSGWTEPYGYTF. The CDR3 DNA follows: TGTGCCAGCAGTGGATGGACGGAGCCCTATGGCTACACCTTC. The chain is built from TRBV25-1 and TRBJ1-2; D is unclear. This CDR3 is 14 amino acids long. The V and J ends lost 4 bases and 4 bases respectively, with 13 bases between them. Germline V gene sequence: CDR1 MGHDK, CDR2 SYGVNS.

The CDR3 region is CASTPDRRDYNEQFF. The CDR3, as DNA: TGTGCCAGTACCCCCGACCGGAGGGACTACAATGAGCAGTTCTTC. V usage is TRBV19 and J usage is TRBJ2-1, with D maybe TRBD2 (6 bases). The CDR3 loop spans 15 amino acids. Between the trimmed V and J ends, which lost 7 bases and 3 bases, there was a span of 16 bases. In germline, CDR1 is LNHDA, CDR2 SQIVND (reference sequence).

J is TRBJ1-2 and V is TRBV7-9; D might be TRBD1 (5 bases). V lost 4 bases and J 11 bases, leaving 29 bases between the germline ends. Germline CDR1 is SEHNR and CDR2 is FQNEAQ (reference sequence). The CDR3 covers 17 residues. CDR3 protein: CASSSLGTSAERLRYTF. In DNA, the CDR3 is TGTGCCAGCAGCTCCCTCGGGACGTCAGCAGAGCGGCTCCGGTACACCTTC.

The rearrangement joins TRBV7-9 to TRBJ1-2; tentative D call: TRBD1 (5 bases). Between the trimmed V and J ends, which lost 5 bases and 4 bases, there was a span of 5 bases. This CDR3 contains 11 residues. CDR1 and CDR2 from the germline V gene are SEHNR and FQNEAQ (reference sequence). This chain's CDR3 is CASSGAYGYTF. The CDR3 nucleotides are TGTGCCAGCAGCGGGGCCTATGGCTACACCTTC.

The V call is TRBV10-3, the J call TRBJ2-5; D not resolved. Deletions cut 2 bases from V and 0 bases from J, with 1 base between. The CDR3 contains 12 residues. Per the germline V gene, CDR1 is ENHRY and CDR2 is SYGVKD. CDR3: CAISENQETQYF. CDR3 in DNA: TGTGCCATCAGTGAGAACCAAGAGACCCAGTACTTC.

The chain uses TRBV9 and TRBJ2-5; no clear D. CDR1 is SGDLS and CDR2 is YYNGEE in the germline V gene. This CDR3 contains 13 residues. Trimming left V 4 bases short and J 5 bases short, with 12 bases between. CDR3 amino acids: CASSRPPAETQYF. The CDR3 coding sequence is TGTGCCAGCAGCCGTCCCCCCGCGGAGACCCAGTACTTC.

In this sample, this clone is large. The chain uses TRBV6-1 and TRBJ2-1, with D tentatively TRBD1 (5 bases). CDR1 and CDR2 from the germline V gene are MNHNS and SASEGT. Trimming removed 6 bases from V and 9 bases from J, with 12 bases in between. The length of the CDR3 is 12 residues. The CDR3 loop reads CASSVGDFEQFF. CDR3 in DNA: TGTGCCAGCAGCGTAGGGGATTTTGAGCAGTTCTTC.

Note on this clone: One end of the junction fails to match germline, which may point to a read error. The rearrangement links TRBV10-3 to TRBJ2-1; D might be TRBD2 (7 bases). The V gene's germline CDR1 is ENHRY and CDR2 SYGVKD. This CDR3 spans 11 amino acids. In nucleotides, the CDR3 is TGTGCCATCAGTGATGGGGGGGCCCCGATCTTC. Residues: CAISDGGAPIF.

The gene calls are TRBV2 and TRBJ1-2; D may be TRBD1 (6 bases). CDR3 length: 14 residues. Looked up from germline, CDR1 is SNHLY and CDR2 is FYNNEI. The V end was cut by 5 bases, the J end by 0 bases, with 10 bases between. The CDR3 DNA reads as TGTGCCAGCAGTCGTTGGACAGCTAACTATGGCTACACCTTC. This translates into CASSRWTANYGYTF.

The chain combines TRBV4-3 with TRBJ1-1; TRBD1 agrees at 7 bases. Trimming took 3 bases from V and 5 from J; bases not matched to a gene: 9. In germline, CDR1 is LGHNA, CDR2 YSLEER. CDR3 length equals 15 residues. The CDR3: CASSHQQGLETEAFF. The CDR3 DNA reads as TGCGCCAGCAGCCATCAACAGGGGTTGGAAACTGAAGCTTTCTTT.

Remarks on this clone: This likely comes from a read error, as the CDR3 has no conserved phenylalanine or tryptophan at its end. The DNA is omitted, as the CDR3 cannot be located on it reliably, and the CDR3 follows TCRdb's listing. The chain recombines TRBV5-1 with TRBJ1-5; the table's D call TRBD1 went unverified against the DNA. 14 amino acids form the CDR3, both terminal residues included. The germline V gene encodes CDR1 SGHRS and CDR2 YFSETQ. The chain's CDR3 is CASSWGPAAGAAGI.

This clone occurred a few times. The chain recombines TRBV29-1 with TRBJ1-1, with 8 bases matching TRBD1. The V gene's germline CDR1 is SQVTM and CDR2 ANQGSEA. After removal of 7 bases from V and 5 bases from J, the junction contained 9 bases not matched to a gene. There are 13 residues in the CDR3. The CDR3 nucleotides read TGCAGCGCCCCAGACAGGGGAGGGACTGAAGCTTTCTTT. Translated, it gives CSAPDRGGTEAFF.